A selection of T cell receptor beta chains follows, all from one sample in a study of identical twins. TCRdb recomputed calls from the 5' RACE reads with MiXCR, one row per CDR3 protein. The sample consists of about 200,000 distinct CDR3 sequences, about a sixth of them appearing once. The same data also contributed to another study, on T cells expressing NK-cell markers.

Sequenced sample: CD8+ T cells sorted from blood. The origin of the receptors is a woman aged 18-30 years in good health. Each CDR3 is given with its conserved first and last residue. A D gene is named only where the DNA matches it firmly. Clone sizes are given selectively: once, few, many, or a class where the clone is expanded.

J: TRBJ2-7; size: NA; V: TRBV30; D: NA; DNA: TGTGCCTGGGTGGAAGGGGGATACTACGAGCAGTACTTC; CDR3: CAWVEGGYYEQYF
J: TRBJ2-2; size: NA; V: TRBV5-6; D: NA; DNA: TGTGCCAGCAGCTTTGGTGTAGGATTCACCGGGGAGCTGTTTTTT; CDR3: CASSFGVGFTGELFF
J: TRBJ1-2; size: few; V: TRBV5-5; D: TRBD1; DNA: TGTGCCAGCAGCTACACAATTGCACAGGGGAACTATGGCTACACCTTC; CDR3: CASSYTIAQGNYGYTF
J: TRBJ1-5; size: few; V: TRBV7-9; D: NA; DNA: TGTGCCAGCAGCTTAGACCCGGATAATCAGCCCCAGCATTTT; CDR3: CASSLDPDNQPQHF
J: TRBJ2-7; size: NA; V: TRBV3-1; D: NA; DNA: TGTGCCAGCAGCCAAGAAGGTCCTCCGGGCTACGAGCAGTACTTC; CDR3: CASSQEGPPGYEQYF
J: TRBJ2-3; size: few; V: TRBV20-1; D: TRBD2; DNA: TGCAGTGCTAGAGACAATAGCGGGAGGGCGGAAGATACGCAGTATTTT; CDR3: CSARDNSGRAEDTQYF
J: TRBJ2-2; size: NA; V: TRBV9; D: NA; DNA: TGTGCCAGCAGCGTAGCTTCCGGGGAGCTGTTTTTT; CDR3: CASSVASGELFF
J: TRBJ1-2; size: NA; V: TRBV2; D: NA; DNA: TGTGCCAGCAGTTCCTATGGCTACACCTTC; CDR3: CASSSYGYTF
J: TRBJ2-1; size: NA; V: TRBV7-9; D: TRBD1; DNA: TGTGCCAGCAGCGAAACAGGGGACAATGAGCAGTTCTTC; CDR3: CASSETGDNEQFF
J: TRBJ2-5; size: NA; V: TRBV29-1; D: NA; DNA: TGCAGCGGAAGGACACAAGAGACCCAGTACTTC; CDR3: CSGRTQETQYF